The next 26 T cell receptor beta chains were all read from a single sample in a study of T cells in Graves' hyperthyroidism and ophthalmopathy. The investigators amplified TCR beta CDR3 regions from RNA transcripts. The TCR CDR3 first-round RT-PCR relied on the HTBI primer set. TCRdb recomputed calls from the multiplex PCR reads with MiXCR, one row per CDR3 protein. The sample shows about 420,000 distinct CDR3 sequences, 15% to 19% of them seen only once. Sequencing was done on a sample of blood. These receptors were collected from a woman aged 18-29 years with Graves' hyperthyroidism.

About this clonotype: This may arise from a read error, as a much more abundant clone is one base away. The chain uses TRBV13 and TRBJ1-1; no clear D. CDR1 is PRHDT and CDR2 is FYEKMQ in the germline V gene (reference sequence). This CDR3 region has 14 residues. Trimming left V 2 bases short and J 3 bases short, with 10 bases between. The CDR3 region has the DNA TGTGCCAGCAGCTTAAGGGCAATGGACACTGAAGCTTTCTTT. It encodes CASSLRAMDTEAFF.

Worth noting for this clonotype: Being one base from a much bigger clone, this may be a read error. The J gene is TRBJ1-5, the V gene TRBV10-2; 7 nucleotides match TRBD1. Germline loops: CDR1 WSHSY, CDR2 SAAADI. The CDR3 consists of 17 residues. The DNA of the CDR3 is TGCGCCAGCAGTGAGCCGGGACAGATTTATAGCAATCAGCCCCAGCGTTTT. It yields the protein CASSEPGQIYSNQPQRF.

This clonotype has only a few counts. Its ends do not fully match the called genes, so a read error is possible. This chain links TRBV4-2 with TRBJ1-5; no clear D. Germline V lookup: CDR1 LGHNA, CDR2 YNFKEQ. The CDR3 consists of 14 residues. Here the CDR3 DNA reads TGTGCCAGCAGCCAAGATGCTAGCAATCAGCCTCAGCATTTT. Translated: CASSQDASNQPQHF.

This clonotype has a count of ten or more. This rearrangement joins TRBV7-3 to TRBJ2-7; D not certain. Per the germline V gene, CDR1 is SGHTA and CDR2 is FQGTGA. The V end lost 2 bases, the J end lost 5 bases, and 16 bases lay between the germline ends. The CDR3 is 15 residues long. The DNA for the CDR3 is TGTGCCAGCAGCTTACCGTTCCCCGGTCGGGACGAGCAGTACTTC. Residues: CASSLPFPGRDEQYF.

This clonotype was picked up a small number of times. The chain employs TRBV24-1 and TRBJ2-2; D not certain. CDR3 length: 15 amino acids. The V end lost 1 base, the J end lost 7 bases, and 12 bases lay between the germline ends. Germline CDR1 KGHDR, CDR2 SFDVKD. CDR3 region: CATSDFRATHGELFF. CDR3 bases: TGTGCCACCAGTGATTTTCGGGCCACACACGGGGAGCTGTTTTTT.

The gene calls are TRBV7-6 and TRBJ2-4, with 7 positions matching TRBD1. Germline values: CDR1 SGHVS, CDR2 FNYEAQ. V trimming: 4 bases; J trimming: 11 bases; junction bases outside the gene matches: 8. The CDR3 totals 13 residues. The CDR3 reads CASSSNVGGLQYF. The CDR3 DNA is TGTGCCAGCAGCTCGAATGTAGGGGGCCTTCAGTACTTC.

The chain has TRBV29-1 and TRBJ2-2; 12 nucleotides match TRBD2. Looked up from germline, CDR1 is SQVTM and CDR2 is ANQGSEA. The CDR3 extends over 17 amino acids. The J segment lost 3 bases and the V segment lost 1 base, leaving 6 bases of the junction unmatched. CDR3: CSVEGSSGRVDTGELFF. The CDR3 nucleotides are TGCAGCGTTGAAGGTTCTAGCGGGAGGGTCGACACCGGGGAGCTGTTTTTT.

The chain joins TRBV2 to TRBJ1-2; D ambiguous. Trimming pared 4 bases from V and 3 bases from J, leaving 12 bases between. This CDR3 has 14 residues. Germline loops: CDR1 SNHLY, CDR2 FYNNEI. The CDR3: CASSGAGRDYGYTF. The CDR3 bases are TGTGCCAGCAGTGGAGCAGGCCGGGACTATGGCTACACCTTC.

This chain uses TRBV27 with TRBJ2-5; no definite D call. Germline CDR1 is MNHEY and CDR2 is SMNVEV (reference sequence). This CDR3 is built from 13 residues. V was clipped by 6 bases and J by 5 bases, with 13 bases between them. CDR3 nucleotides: TGTGCCAGCAGCTCCGAATATGACGAGACCCAGTACTTC. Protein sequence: CASSSEYDETQYF.

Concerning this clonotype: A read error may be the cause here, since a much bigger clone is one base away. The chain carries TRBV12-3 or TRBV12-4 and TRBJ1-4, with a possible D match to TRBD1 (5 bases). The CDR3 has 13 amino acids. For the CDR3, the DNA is TGTACCAGCAGTTTAAACAGGCGTGAAAAACTGTTTTTT. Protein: CTSSLNRREKLFF.

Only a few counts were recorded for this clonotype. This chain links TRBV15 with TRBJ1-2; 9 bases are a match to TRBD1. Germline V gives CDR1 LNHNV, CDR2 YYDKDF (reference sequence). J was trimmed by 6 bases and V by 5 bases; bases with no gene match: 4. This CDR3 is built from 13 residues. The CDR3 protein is CATSLRTGDGYTF. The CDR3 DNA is TGTGCCACCAGCCTTAGGACAGGGGATGGCTACACCTTC.

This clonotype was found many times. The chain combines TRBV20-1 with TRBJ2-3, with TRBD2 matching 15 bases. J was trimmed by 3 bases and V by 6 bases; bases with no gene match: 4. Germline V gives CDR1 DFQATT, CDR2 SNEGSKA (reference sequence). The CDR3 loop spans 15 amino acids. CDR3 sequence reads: CSAGLAGGRTDTQYF. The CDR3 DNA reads TGCAGTGCCGGACTAGCGGGAGGGCGGACAGATACGCAGTATTTT.

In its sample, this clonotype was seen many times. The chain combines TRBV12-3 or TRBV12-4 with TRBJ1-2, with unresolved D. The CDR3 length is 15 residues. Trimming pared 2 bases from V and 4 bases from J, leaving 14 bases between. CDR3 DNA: TGTGCCAGCAGTTTATCGGCCCACTTGGGCTATGGCTACACCTTC. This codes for CASSLSAHLGYGYTF.

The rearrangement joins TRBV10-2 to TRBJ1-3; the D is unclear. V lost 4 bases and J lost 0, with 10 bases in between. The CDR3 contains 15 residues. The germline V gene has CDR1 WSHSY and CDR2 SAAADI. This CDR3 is CASSVGRPSGNTIYF. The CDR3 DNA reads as TGCGCCAGCAGTGTGGGCAGGCCCTCTGGAAACACCATATATTTT.

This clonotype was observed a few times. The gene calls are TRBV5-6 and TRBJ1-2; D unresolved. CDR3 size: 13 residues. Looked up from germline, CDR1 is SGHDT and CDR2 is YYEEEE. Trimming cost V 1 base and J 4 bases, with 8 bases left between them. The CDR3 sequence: CASSLYGSYGYTF. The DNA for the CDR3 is TGTGCCAGCAGCTTGTACGGGAGCTATGGCTACACCTTC.

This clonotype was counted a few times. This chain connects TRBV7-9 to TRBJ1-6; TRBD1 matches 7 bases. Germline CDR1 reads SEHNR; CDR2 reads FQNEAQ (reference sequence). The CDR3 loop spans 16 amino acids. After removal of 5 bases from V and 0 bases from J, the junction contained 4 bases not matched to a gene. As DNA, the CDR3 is TGTGCCAGCAGCGTGACAGGGAGCTCCTATAATTCACCCCTCCACTTT. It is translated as CASSVTGSSYNSPLHF.

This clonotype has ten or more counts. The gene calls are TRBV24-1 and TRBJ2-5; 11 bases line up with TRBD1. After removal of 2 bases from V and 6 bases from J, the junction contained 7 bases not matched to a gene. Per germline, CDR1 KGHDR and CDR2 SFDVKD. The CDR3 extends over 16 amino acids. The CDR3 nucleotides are TGTGCCACCAGTGATTCACGGACAGGGGGCTTGAAGACCCAGTACTTC. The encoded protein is CATSDSRTGGLKTQYF.

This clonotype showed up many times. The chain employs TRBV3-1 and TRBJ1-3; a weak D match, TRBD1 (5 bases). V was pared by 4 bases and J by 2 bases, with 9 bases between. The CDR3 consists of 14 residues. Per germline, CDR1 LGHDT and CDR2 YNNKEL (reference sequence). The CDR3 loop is CASSPRRAGNTIYF. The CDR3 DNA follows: TGTGCCAGCAGCCCCCGCAGGGCTGGAAACACCATATATTTT.

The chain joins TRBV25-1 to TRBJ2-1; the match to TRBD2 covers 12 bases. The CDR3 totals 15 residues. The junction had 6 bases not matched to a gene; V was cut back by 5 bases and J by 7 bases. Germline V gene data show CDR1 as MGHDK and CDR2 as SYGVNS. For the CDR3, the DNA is TGTGCCAGCAGTAAGGGCGGACTAGCGGGAAATGAGCAGTTCTTC. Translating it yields CASSKGGLAGNEQFF.

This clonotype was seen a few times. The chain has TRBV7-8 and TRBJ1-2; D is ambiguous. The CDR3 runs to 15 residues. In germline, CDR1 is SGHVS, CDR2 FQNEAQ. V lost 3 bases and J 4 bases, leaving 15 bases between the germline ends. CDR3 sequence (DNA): TGTGCCAGCAGCTTCCTTAGGACGGACCTCTATGGCTACACCTTC. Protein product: CASSFLRTDLYGYTF.

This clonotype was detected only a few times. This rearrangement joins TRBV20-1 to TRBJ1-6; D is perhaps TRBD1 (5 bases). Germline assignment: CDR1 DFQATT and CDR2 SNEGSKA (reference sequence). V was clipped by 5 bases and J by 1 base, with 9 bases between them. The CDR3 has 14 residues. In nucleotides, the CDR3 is TGCAGTGCTCCAGGGAGTTCCTATAATTCACCCCTCCACTTT. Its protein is CSAPGSSYNSPLHF.

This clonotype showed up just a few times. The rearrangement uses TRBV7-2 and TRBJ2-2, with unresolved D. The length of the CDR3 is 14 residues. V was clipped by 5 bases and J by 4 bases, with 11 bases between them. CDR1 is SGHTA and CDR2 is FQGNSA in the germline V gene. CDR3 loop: CASSNILSTGELFF. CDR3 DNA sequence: TGTGCCAGCAGCAACATACTTAGCACCGGGGAGCTGTTTTTT.

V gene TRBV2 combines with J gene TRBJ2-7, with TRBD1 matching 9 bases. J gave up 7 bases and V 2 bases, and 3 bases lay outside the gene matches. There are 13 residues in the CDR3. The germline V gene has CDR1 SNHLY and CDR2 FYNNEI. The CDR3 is CASSENRGREQYF. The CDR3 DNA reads TGTGCCAGCAGTGAAAACAGGGGGCGGGAGCAGTACTTC.

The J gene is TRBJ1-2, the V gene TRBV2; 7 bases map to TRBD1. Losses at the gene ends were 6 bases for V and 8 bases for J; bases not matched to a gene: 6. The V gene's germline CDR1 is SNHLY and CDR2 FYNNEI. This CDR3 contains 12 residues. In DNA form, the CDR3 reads TGTGCCAGCAGGGAGGGGGCGCGAGGCTACACCTTC. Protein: CASREGARGYTF.

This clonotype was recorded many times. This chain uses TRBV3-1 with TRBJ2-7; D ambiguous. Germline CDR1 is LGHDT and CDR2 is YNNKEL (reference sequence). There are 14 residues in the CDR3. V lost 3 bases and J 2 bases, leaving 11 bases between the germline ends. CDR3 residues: CASSQLGVPYEQYF. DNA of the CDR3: TGTGCCAGCAGCCAGTTGGGTGTTCCCTACGAGCAGTACTTC.

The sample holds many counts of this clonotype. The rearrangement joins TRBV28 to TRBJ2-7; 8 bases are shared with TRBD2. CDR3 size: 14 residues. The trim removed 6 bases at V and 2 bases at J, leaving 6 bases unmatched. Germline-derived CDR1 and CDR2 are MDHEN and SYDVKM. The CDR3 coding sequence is TGTGCCAGCAGGAAACTAGCGGCCGCCTACGAGCAGTACTTC. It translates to CASRKLAAAYEQYF.